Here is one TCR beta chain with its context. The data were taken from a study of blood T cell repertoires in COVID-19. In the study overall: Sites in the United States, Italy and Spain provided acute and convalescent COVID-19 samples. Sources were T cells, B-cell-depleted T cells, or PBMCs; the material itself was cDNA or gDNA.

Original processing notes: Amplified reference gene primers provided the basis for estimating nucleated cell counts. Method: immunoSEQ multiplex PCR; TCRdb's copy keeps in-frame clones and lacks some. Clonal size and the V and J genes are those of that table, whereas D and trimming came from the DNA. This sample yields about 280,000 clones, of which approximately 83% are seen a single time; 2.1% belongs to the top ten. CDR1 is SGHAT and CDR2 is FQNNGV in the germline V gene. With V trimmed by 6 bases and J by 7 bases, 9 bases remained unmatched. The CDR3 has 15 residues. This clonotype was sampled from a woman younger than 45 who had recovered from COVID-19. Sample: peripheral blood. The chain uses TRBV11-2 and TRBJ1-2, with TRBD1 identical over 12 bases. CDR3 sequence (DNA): TGTGCCAGCAGACGACCGGGACAGGGGGCGGGTGGCTACACCTTC. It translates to CASRRPGQGAGGYTF.